This T cell receptor beta chain stems from a study of T cell repertoires in cytomegalovirus infection. Study background: Carrying CMV and the relevant HLA type showed in public TCR beta signatures. Study findings and constraints: Cumulative public TCR beta family frequency identified CMV carriers with the relevant HLA. Predominance within the ex vivo response was attributable to HLA-C-restricted CMV-specific TCR beta clonotypes.

Germline assignment: CDR1 MNHEY and CDR2 SVGEGT. V lost 2 bases, J lost 2 bases, and 13 bases lay in between. This CDR3 is built from 15 residues. A remark on this clonotype: The target antigen is unknown.

MiXCR was run by TCRdb on the reads, yielding one entry per CDR3 protein. The sample consists of around 290,000 distinct CDR3 sequences, 25% of them appearing once. The sequence came from a human donor in good health (CMV status not recorded). Some clones in this sample may be carry-over from other donors' samples. Sequenced sample: PBMCs. This chain connects TRBV6-2 or TRBV6-3 to TRBJ2-7, with TRBD2 as a possible D gene (5 bases). CDR3 DNA: TGTGCCAGCAGTTACCAGCGGACGGTGACCTACGAGCAGTACTTC. This gives the protein CASSYQRTVTYEQYF.